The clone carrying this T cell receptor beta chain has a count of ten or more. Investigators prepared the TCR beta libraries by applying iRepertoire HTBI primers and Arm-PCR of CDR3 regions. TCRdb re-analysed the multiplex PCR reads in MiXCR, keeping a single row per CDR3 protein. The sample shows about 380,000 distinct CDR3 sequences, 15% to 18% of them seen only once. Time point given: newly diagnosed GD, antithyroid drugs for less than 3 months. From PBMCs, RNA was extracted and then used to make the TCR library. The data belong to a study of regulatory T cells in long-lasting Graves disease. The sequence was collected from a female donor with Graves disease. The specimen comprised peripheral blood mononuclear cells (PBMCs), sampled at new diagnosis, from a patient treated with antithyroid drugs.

The CDR3 is CASSEGRTNQPQHF. CDR3 nucleotides: TGTGCCAGCTCAGAGGGACGGACAAATCAGCCCCAGCATTTT. The chain joins TRBV18 to TRBJ1-5; a possible D gene is TRBD1 (5 bases). V lost 5 bases to trimming and J lost 4 bases, with 12 bases between them. The CDR3 is made up of 14 amino acids. Germline assignment: CDR1 KGHSH and CDR2 LQKENI.